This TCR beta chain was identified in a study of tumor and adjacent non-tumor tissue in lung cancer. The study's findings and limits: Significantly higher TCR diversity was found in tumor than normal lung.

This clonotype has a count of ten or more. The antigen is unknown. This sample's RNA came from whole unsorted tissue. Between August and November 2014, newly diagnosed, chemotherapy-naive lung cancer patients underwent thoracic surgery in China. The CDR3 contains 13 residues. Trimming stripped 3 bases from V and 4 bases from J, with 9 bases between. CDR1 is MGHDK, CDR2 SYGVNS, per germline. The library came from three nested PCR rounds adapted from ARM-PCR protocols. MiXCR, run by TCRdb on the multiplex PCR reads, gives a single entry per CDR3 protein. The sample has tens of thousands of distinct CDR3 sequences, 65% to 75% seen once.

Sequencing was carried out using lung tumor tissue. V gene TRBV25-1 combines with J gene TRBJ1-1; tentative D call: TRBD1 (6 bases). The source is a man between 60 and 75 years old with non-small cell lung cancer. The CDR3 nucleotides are TGTGCCAGCAGTGATGGGGGCGGCACTGAAGCTTTCTTT. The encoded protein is CASSDGGGTEAFF.